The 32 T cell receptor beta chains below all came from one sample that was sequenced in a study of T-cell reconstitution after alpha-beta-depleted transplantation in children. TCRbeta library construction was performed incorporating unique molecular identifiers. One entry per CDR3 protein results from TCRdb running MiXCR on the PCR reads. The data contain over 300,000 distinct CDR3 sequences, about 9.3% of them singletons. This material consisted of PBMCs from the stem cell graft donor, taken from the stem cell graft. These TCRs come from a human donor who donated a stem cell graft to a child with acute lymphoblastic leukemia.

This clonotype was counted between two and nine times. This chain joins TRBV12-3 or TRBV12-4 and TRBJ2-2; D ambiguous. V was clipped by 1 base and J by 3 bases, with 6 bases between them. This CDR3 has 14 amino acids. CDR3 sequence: CASSLVGYTGELFF. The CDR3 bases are TGTGCCAGCAGTTTAGTGGGGTACACCGGGGAGCTGTTTTTT.

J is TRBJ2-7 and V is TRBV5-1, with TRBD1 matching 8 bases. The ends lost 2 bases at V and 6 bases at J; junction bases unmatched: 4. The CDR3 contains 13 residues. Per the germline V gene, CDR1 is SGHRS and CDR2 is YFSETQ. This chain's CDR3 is CASSFQGASEQYF. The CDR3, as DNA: TGCGCCAGCAGCTTCCAGGGGGCGTCCGAGCAGTACTTC.

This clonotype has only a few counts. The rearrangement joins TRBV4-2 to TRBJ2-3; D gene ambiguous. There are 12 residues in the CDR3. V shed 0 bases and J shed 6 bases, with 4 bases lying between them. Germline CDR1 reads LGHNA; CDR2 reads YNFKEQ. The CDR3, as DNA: TGTGCCAGCAGCCAAGAGACCGATACGCAGTATTTT. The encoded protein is CASSQETDTQYF.

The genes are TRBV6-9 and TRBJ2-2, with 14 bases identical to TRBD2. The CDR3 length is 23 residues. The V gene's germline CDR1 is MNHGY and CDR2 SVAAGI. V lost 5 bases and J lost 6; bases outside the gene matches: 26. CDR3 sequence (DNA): TGTGCCAGCAGTAGCGCGGCCCTAGGGACTAGCGGGAGTAGATATGAGGCCCCCGGGGAGCTGTTTTTT. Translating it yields CASSSAALGTSGSRYEAPGELFF.

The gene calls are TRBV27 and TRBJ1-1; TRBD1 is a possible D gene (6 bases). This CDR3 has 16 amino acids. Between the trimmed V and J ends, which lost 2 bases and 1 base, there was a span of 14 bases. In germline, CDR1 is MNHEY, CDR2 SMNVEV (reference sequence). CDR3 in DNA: TGTGCCAGCAGTTTAAGCGGGGCCAGGGGGAACACTGAAGCTTTCTTT. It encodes CASSLSGARGNTEAFF.

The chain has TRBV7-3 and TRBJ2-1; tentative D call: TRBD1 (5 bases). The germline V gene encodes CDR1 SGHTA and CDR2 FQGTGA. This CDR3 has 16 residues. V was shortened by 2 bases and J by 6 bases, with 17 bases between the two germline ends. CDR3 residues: CASSLRSQGLGNEQFF. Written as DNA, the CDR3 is TGTGCCAGCAGCTTACGGTCGCAGGGCCTTGGCAATGAGCAGTTCTTC.

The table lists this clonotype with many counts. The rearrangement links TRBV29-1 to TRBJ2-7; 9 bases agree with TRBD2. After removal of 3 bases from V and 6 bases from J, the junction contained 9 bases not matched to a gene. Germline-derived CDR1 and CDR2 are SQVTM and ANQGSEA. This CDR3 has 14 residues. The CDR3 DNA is TGCAGCGTTGATAGTATAGCGGGAGCTGGCGAGCAGTACTTC. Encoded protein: CSVDSIAGAGEQYF.

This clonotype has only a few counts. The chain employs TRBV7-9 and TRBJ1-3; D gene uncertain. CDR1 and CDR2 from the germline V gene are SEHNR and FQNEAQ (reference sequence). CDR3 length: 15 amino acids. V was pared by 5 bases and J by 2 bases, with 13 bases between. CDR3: CASSPPILAGNTIYF. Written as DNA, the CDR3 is TGTGCCAGCAGCCCACCGATCCTCGCTGGAAACACCATATATTTT.

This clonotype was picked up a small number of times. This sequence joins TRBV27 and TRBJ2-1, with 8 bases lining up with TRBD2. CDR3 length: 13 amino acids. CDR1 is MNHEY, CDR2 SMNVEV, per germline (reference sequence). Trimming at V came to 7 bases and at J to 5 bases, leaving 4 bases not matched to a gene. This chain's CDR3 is CASTAGDHNEQFF. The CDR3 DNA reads TGTGCCAGCACAGCGGGAGACCACAATGAGCAGTTCTTC.

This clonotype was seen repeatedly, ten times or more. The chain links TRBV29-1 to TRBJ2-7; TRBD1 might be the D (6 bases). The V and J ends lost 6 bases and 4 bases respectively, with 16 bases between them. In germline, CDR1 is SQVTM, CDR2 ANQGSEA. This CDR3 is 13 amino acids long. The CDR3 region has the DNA TGCAGCGTCGAGGGGCCTAGGGGGTACGAGCAGTACTTC. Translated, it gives CSVEGPRGYEQYF.

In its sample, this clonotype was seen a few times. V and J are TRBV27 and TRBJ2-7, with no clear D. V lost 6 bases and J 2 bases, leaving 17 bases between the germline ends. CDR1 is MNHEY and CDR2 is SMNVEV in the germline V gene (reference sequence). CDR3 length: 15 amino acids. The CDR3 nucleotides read TGTGCCAGCAGCATAGCCGGGTCGACCGCCTACGAGCAGTACTTC. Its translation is CASSIAGSTAYEQYF.

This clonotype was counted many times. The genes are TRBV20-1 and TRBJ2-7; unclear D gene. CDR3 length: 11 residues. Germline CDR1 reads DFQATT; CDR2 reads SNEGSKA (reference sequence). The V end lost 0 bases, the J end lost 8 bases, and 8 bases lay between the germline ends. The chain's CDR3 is CSARDQQKQYF. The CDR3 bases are TGCAGTGCTAGAGATCAACAGAAGCAGTACTTC.

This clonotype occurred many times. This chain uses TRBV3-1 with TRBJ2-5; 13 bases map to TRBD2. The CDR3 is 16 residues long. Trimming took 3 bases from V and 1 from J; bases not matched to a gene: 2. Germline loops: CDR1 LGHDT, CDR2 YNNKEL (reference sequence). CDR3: CASSHGTSGTQETQYF. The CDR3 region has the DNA TGTGCCAGCAGCCACGGGACTAGCGGGACCCAAGAGACCCAGTACTTC.

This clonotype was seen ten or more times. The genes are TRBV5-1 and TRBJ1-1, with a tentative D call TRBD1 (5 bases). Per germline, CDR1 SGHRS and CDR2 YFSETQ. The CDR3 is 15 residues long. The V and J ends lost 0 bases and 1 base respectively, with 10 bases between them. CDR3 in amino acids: CASSLEPDRNTEAFF. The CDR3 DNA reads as TGCGCCAGCAGCTTGGAGCCCGACAGGAACACTGAAGCTTTCTTT.

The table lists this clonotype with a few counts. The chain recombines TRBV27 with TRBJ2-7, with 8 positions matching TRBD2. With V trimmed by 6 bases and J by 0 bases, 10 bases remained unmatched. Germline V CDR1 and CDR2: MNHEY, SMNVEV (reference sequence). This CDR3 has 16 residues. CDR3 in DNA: TGTGCCAGCAGCACGATAGCGGGATCAAGCTCCTACGAGCAGTACTTC. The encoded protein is CASSTIAGSSSYEQYF.

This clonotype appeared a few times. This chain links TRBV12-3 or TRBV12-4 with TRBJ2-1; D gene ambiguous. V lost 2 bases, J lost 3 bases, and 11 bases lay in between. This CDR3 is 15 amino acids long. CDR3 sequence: CASSLRISNYNEQFF. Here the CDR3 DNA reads TGTGCCAGCAGTTTACGTATTAGCAACTACAATGAGCAGTTCTTC.

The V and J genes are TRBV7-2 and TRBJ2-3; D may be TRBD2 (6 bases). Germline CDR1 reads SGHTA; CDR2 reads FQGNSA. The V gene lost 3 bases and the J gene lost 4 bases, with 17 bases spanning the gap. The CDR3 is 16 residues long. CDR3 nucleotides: TGTGCCAGCAGCTTTGCGGCGGGATGGGTTTCAGATACGCAGTATTTT. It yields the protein CASSFAAGWVSDTQYF.

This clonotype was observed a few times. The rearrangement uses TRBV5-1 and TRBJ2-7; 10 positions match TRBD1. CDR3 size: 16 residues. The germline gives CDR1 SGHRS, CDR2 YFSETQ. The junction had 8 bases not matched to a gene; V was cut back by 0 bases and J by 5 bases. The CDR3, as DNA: TGCGCCAGCAGCTTGGCCCTGGACAGGGGGGCGGACGAGCAGTACTTC. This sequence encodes CASSLALDRGADEQYF.

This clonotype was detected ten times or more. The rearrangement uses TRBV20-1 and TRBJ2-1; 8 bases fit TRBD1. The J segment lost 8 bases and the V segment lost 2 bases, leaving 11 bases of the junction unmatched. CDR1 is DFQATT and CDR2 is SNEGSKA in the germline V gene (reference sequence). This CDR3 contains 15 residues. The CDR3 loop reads CSARKDREEFYEQFF. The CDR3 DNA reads TGCAGTGCTAGAAAGGACAGGGAGGAATTCTATGAGCAGTTCTTC.

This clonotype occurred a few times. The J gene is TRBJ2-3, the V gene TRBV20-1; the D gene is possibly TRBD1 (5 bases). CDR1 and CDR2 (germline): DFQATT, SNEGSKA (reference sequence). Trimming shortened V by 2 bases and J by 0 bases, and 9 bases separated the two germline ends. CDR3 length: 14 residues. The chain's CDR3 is CSARKTDSTDTQYF. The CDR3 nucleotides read TGCAGTGCTAGAAAGACAGACAGCACAGATACGCAGTATTTT.

This chain's CDR3 is CASSYRGLAFSYNEQFF. CDR3 sequence (DNA): TGTGCCAGCAGTTACCGAGGACTAGCGTTCTCCTACAATGAGCAGTTCTTC. This chain uses TRBV6-2 or TRBV6-3 with TRBJ2-1; 9 nucleotides line up with TRBD2. In germline, CDR1 is MNHEY, CDR2 SVGEGT. This CDR3 contains 17 residues. V gave up 2 bases and J gave up 0 bases; unmatched junction bases: 5.

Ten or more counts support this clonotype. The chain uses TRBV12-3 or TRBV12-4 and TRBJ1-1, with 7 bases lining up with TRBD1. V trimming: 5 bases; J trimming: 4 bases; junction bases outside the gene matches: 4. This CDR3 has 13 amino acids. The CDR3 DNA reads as TGTGCCAGCAGTGTGACAGGGCGCACTGAAGCTTTCTTT. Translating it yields CASSVTGRTEAFF.

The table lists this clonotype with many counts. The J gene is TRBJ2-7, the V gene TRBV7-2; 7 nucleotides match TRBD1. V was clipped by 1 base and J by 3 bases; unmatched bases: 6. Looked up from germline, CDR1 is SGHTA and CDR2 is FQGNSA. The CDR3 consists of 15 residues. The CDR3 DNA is TGTGCCAGCAGCTTAGAAAAGGGGGCGCGCTACGAGCAGTACTTC. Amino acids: CASSLEKGARYEQYF.

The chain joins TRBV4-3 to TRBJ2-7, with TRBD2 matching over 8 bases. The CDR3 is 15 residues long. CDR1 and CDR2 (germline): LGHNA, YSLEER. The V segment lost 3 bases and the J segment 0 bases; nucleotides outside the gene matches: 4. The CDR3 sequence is CASSQLAGSSYEQYF. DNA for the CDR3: TGCGCCAGCAGCCAGCTAGCGGGTAGCTCCTACGAGCAGTACTTC.

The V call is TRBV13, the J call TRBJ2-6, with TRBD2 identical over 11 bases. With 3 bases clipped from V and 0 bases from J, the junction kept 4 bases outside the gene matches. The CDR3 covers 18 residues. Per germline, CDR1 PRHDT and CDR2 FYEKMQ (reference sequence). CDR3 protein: CASSFGTSGSSGANVLTF. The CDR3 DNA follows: TGTGCCAGCAGCTTCGGGACTAGCGGTAGCTCTGGGGCCAACGTCCTGACTTTC. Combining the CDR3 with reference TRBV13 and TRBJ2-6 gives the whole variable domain AAGVIQSPRHLIKEKRETATLKCYPIPRHDTVYWYQQGPGQDPQFLISFYEKMQSDKGSIPDRFSAQQFSDYHSELNMSSLELGDSALYFCASSFGTSGSSGANVLTFGAGSRLTVL.

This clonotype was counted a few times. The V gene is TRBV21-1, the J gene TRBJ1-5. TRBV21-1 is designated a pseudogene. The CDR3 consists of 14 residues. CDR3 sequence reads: CASSKAKANQPQHF. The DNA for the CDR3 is TGTGCCAGCAGCAAAGCGAAGGCTAATCAGCCCCAGCATTTT.

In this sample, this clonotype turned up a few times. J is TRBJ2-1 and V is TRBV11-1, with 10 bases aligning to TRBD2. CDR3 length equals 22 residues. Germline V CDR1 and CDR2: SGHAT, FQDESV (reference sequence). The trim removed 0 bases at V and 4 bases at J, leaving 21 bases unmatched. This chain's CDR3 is CASSLARVPDSGRATWYNEQFF. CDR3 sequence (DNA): TGTGCCAGCAGCTTAGCGCGGGTCCCCGACAGCGGGAGGGCCACATGGTACAATGAGCAGTTCTTC.

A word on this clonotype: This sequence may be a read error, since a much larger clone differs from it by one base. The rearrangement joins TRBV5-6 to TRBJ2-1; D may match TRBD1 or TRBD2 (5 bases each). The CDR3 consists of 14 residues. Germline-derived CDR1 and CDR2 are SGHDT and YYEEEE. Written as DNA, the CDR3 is TGTGCCATCAGCTTGGTCCGGGGACGAAATGAGCAGTTCTTC. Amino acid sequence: CAISLVRGRNEQFF.

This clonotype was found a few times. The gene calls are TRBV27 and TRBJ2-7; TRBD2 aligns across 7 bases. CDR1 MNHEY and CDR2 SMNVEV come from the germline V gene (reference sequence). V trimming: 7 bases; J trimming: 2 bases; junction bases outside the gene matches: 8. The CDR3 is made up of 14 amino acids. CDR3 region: CASTLGLGTYEQYF. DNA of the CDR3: TGTGCCAGCACCCTCGGACTAGGGACCTACGAGCAGTACTTC.

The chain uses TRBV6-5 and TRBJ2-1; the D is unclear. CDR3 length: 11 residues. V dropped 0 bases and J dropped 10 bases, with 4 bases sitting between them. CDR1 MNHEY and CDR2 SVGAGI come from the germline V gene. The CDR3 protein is CASSYSREQFF. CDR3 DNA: TGTGCCAGCAGTTACTCGAGGGAGCAGTTCTTC.

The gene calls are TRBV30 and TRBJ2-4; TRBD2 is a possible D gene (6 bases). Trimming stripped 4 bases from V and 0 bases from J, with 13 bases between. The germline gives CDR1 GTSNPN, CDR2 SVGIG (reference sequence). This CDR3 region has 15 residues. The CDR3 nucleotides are TGTGCCTGGAATGTGGGAGGACTAGCCAAAAACATTCAGTACTTC. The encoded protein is CAWNVGGLAKNIQYF.

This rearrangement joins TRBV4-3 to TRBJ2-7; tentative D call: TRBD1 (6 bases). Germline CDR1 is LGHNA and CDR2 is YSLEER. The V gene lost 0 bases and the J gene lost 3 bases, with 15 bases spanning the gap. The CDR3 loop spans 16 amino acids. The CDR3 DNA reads TGCGCCAGCAGCCAAGACTGGGGGCGTAGTGGCTACGAGCAGTACTTC. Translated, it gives CASSQDWGRSGYEQYF.